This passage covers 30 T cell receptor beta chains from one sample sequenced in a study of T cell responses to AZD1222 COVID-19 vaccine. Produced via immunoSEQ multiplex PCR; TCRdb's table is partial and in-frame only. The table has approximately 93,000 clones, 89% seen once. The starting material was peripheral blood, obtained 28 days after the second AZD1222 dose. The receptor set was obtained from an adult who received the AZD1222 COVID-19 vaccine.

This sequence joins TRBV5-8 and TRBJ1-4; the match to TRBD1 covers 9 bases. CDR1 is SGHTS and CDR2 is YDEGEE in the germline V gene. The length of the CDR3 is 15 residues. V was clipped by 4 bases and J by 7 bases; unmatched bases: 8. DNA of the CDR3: TGTGCCAGCAGCCGCACAGGGGGCTCGGGTGAAAAACTGTTTTTT. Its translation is CASSRTGGSGEKLFF.

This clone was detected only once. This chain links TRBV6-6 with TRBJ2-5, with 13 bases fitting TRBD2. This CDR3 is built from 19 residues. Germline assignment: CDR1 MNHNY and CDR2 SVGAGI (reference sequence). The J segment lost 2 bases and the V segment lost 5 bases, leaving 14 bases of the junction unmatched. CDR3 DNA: TGTGCCAGCAGTCCCCGACTAGCGGGGGGCCGATCCCATCAAGAGACCCAGTACTTC. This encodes CASSPRLAGGRSHQETQYF.

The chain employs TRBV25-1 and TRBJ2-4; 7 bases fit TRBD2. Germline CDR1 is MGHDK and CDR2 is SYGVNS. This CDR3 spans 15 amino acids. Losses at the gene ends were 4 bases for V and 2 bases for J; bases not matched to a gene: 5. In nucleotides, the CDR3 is TGTGCCAGCAGTGGGGAGGGCGTATCCAAAAACATTCAGTACTTC. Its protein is CASSGEGVSKNIQYF.

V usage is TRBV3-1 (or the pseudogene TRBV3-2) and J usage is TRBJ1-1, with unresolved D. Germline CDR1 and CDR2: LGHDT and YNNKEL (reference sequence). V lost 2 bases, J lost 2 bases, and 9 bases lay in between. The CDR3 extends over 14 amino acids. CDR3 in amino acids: CASSQNSKNTEAFF. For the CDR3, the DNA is TGTGCCAGCAGCCAAAATTCAAAAAACACTGAAGCTTTCTTT.

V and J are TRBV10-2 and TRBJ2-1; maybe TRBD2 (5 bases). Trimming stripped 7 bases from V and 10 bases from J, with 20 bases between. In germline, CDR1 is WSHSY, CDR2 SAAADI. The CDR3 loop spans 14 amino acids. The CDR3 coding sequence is TGCGCCAGCAATCCGCCTACTAGACTCTCGGAGCAGTTCTTC. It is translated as CASNPPTRLSEQFF.

The CDR3 here is CASSSVERGRGNTIYF. The CDR3 region has the DNA TGTGCCAGCAGCTCGGTGGAAAGGGGCCGAGGAAACACCATATATTTT. The chain couples TRBV5-4 to TRBJ1-3, with D possibly TRBD1 on 5 matching bases. The germline V gene encodes CDR1 SGHNT and CDR2 YYREEE (reference sequence). The CDR3 is made up of 16 amino acids. Trimming shortened V by 3 bases and J by 4 bases, and 17 bases separated the two germline ends.

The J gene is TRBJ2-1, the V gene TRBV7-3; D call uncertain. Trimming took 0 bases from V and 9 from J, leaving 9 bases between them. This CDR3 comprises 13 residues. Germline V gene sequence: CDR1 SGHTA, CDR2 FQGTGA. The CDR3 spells CASSLTPMSEQFF. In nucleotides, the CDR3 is TGTGCCAGCAGCTTAACCCCCATGAGTGAGCAGTTCTTC.

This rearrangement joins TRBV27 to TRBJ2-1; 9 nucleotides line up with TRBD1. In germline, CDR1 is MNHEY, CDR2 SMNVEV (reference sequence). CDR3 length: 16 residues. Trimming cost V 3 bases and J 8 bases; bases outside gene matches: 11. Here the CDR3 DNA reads TGTGCCAGCAGTTTTAATCCGGGACAGGGCTCTCATGAGCAGTTCTTC. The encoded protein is CASSFNPGQGSHEQFF.

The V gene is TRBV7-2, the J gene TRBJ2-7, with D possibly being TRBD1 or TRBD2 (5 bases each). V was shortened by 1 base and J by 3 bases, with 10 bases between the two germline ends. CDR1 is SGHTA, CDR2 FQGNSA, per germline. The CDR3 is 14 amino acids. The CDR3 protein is CASSLVGENYEQYF. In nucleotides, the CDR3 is TGTGCCAGCAGCTTAGTAGGGGAGAACTACGAGCAGTACTTC.

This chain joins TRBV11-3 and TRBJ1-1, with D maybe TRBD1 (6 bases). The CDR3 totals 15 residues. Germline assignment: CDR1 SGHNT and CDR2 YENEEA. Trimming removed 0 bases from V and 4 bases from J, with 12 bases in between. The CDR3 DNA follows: TGTGCCAGCAGCTTAGAGGCGGCCAGGGGCACTGAAGCTTTCTTT. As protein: CASSLEAARGTEAFF.

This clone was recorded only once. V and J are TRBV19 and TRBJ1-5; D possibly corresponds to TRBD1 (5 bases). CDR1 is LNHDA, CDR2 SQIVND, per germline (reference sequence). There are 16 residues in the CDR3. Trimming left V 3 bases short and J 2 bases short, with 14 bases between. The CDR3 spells CASSMGVWDGNQPQHF. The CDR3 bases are TGTGCCAGTAGTATGGGGGTCTGGGACGGCAATCAGCCCCAGCATTTT.

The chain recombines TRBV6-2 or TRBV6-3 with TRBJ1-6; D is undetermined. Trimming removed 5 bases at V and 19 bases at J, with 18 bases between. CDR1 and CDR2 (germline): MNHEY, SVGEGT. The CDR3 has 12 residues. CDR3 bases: TGTGCCAGCAGTGCCGCCAGATTATGGACTCACTTT. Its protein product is CASSAARLWTHF.

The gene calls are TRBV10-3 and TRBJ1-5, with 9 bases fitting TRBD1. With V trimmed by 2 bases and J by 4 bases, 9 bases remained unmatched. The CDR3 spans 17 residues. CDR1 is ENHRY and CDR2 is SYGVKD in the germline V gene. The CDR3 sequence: CAISEGQGMVGNQPQHF. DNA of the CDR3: TGTGCCATCAGTGAGGGACAGGGGATGGTGGGGAATCAGCCCCAGCATTTT.

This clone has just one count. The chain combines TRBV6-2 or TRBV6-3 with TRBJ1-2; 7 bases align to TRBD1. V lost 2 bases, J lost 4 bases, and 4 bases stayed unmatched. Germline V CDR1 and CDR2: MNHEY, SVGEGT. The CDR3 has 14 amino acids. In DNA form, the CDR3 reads TGTGCCAGCAGTTACGGGACAGCGACCTATGGCTACACCTTC. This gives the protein CASSYGTATYGYTF.

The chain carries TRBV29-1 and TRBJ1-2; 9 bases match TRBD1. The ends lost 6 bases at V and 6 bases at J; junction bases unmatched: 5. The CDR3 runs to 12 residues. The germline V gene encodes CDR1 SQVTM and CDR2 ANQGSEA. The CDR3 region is CSVEQGAHGYTF. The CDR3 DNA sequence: TGCAGCGTGGAACAGGGGGCGCATGGCTACACCTTC.

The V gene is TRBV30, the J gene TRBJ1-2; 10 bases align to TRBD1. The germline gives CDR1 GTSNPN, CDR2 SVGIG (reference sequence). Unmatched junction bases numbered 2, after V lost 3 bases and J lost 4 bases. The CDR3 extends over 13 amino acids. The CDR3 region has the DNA TGTGCCTGGAGGAGACAGGGGGCCTATGGCTACACCTTC. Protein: CAWRRQGAYGYTF.

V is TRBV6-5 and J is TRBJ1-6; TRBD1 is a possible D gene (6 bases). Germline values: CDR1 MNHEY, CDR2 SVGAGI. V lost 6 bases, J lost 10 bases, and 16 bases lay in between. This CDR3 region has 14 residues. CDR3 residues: CASSPRAGVSPLHF. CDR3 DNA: TGTGCCAGCAGCCCACGGGCAGGGGTGTCACCCCTCCACTTT.

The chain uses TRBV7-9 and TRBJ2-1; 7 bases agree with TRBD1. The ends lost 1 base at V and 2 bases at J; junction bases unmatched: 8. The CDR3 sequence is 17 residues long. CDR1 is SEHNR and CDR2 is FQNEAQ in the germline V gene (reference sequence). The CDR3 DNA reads TGTGCCAGCAGCTTAGGACAGGGTACTAGGGCCTACAATGAGCAGTTCTTC. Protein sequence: CASSLGQGTRAYNEQFF.

Here the CDR3 reads CASSLSTGTEAFF. Here the CDR3 DNA reads TGTGCCAGCAGTTTGTCGACAGGCACTGAAGCTTTCTTT. The chain recombines TRBV6-6 with TRBJ1-1, with D perhaps TRBD1 (6 bases). The CDR3 contains 13 residues. The ends were cut back, 4 bases at V and 4 bases at J, with 10 bases in the middle. Germline CDR1 MNHNY, CDR2 SVGAGI (reference sequence).

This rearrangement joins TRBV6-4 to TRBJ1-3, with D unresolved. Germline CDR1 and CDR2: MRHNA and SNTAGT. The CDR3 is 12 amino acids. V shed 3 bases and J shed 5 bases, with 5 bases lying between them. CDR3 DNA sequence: TGTGCCAGCAGTGAGGGCAGAAACACCATATATTTT. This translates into CASSEGRNTIYF.

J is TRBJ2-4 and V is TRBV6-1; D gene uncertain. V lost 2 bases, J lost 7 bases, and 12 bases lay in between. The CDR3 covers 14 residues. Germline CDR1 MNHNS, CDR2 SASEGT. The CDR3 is CASSEYETGNIQYF. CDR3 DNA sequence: TGTGCCAGCAGTGAATACGAGACTGGGAACATTCAGTACTTC.

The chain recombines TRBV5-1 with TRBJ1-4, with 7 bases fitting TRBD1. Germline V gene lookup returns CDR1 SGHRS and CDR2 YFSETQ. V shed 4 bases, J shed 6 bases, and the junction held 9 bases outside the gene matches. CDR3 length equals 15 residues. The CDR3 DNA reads TGCGCCAGCAGCGCCACGGGACAGCAATATGAAAAACTGTTTTTT. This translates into CASSATGQQYEKLFF.

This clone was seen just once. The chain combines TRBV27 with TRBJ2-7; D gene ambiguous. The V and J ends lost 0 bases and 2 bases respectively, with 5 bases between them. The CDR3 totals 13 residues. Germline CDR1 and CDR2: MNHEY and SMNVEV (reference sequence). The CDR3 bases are TGTGCCAGCAGTTTATCGTGGGCCTACGAGCAGTACTTC. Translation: CASSLSWAYEQYF.

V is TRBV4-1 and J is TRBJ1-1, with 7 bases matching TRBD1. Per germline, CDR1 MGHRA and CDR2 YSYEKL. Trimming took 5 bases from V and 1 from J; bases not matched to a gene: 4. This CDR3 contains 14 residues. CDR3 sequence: CASSTRQGNTEAFF. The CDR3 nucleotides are TGCGCCAGCAGCACCCGACAGGGGAACACTGAAGCTTTCTTT.

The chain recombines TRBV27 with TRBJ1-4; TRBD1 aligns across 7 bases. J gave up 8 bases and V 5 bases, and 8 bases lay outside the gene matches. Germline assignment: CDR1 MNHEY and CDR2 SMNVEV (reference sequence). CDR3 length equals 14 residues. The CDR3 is CASSEDRAFEKLFF. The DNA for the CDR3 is TGTGCCAGCAGTGAAGACAGGGCGTTCGAAAAACTGTTTTTT.

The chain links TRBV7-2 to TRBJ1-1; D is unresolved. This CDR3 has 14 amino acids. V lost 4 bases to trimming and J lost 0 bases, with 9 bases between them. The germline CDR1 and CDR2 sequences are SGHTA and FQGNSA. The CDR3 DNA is TGTGCCAGCAGCTCCCCGGCTATGAACACTGAAGCTTTCTTT. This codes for CASSSPAMNTEAFF.

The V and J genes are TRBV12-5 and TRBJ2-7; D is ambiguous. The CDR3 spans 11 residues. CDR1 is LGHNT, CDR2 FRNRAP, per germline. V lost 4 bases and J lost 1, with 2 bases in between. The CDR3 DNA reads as TGTGCTAGTGGTTCGTCCTACGAGCAGTACTTC. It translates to CASGSSYEQYF.

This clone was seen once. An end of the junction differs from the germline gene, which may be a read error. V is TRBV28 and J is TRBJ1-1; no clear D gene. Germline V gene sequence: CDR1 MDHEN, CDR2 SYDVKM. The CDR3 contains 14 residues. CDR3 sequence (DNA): TGTACCAGCAGTTTAGGCACTTCGAACACTGAAGCTTTCTTT. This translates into CTSSLGTSNTEAFF.

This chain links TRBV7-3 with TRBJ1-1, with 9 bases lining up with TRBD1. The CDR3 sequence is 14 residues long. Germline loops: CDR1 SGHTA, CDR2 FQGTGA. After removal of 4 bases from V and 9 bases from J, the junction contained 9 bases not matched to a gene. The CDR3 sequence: CASSSGQGSWKAFF. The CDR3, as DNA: TGTGCCAGCAGCTCCGGACAGGGGTCTTGGAAAGCTTTCTTT.

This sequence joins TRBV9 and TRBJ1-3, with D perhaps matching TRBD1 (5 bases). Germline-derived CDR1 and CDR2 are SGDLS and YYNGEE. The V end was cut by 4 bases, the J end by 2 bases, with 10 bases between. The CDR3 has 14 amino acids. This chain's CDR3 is CASSPGTTGNTIYF. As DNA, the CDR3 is TGTGCCAGCAGCCCCGGGACTACTGGAAACACCATATATTTT.